These T cell receptor beta chains were read from a single sample in a study of Japanese encephalitis immunity and Zika vaccine responses. TCRdb fed the 5' RACE reads into MiXCR, producing one record per CDR3 protein. The sample has approximately 54 distinct CDR3 sequences. Sequencing was performed on antigen-activated CD8+ T cells from blood, cultured, taken during a Zika inactivated vaccine study. These receptors all come from an adult man who received an inactivated Zika virus vaccine. CDR3s include the opening cysteine and the closing phenylalanine or tryptophan. The D gene is left open where the match is weak. Clone size, where shown, is once, few, many, or a class for clones that have expanded.

hyperexpanded TRBJ1-3 TRBV4-1 . CASSQYRLVSPPSGNTIYF TGCGCCAGCAGCCAATACCGTCTTGTTTCACCTCCCTCTGGAAACACCATATATTTT
. TRBJ2-5 TRBV4-1 TRBD1 CASSQDLWTGVQETQYF TGCGCCAGCAGCCAAGATCTGTGGACAGGGGTTCAAGAGACCCAGTACTTC
large TRBJ2-5 TRBV9 TRBD2 CASSVGLAGGLSGETQYF TGTGCCAGCAGCGTAGGACTAGCGGGGGGGCTGAGTGGAGAGACCCAGTACTTC
. TRBJ1-3 TRBV29-1 . CSVFETGYSGNTIYF TGCAGCGTTTTCGAGACGGGCTACTCTGGAAACACCATATATTTT
few TRBJ2-1 TRBV28 . CASTTGTASYNEQFF TGTGCCAGCACTACCGGGACGGCCTCCTACAATGAGCAGTTCTTC
large TRBJ1-3 TRBV4-3 . CASSPGWDSGNTIYF TGCGCCAGCAGCCCGGGGTGGGACTCTGGAAACACCATATATTTT
large TRBJ1-2 TRBV4-3 . CASSQRDGNYGYTF TGCGCCAGCAGCCAGCGGGACGGAAACTATGGCTACACCTTC
hyperexpanded TRBJ2-5 TRBV11-2 . CASSARAKGWEETQYF TGTGCCAGCAGCGCCCGGGCTAAAGGGTGGGAAGAGACCCAGTACTTC
large TRBJ2-7 TRBV5-5 . CASSLSLRGVREQYF TGTGCCAGCAGCTTGTCATTGAGGGGGGTACGGGAGCAGTACTTC
. TRBJ2-1 TRBV28 TRBD2 CASGKRGMYEQFF TGTGCCAGCGGCAAGCGGGGTATGTATGAGCAGTTCTTC
hyperexpanded TRBJ2-1 TRBV5-1 . CASSLGSGHPNEQFF TGCGCCAGCAGCTTGGGGTCGGGACACCCCAATGAGCAGTTCTTC
hyperexpanded TRBJ1-2 TRBV4-3 . CASSEGLGYTF TGCGCCAGCAGCGAAGGGCTGGGCTACACCTTC
hyperexpanded TRBJ1-4 TRBV7-6 . CASSFLNEKLFF TGTGCCAGCAGCTTCCTTAATGAAAAACTGTTTTTT
hyperexpanded TRBJ1-2 TRBV4-3 TRBD1 CASSQLGTASFNYGYTF TGCGCCAGCAGCCAGCTCGGGACAGCATCCTTTAACTATGGCTACACCTTC
hyperexpanded TRBJ2-2 TRBV7-6 . CASSLPSWGGAGTNTGELFF TGTGCCAGCAGCTTACCCTCGTGGGGGGGCGCGGGAACGAACACCGGGGAGCTGTTTTTT
. TRBJ2-2 TRBV6-4 . CASSAGPNTGELFF TGTGCCAGCAGTGCAGGTCCAAACACCGGGGAGCTGTTTTTT